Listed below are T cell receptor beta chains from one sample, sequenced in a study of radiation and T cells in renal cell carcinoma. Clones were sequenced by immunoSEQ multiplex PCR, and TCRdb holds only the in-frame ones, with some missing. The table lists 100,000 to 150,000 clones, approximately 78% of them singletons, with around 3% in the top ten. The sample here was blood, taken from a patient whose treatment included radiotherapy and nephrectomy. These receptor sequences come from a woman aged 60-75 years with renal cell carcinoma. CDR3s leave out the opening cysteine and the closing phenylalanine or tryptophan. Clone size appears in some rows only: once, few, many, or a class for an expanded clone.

CDR3aa: ASSYSTRGEQF
len: 11
abundance: NA
v_gene: TRBV6-5

CDR3aa: ASGGQVNVVATGELF
len: 15
abundance: NA
v_gene: TRBV7-9

CDR3aa: ASSILGQGPGNTEAF
len: 15
abundance: few
v_gene: TRBV19

CDR3aa: ASSYTQADTQY
len: 11
abundance: NA
v_gene: TRBV6-5

CDR3aa: ASSPWGGEAF
len: 10
abundance: NA
v_gene: TRBV6-1

CDR3aa: ASSTRGGSNTGELF
len: 14
abundance: NA
v_gene: TRBV7-6

CDR3aa: ASSLKGTGADGYT
len: 13
abundance: NA
v_gene: TRBV7-9

CDR3aa: ASTTRGSYEQY
len: 11
abundance: NA
v_gene: TRBV2

CDR3aa: ASSEAGLRAEKLF
len: 13
abundance: NA
v_gene: TRBV6-1

CDR3aa: ASSVPGYGYT
len: 10
abundance: NA
v_gene: TRBV9

CDR3aa: ASTTPLFEQY
len: 10
abundance: NA
v_gene: TRBV28

CDR3aa: ASSYSRTDSTDTQY
len: 14
abundance: NA
v_gene: TRBV6-5

CDR3aa: ASSLVGQGANNEQF
len: 14
abundance: NA
v_gene: TRBV5-4

CDR3aa: ASSRGQGATGDEQY
len: 14
abundance: NA
v_gene: TRBV9

CDR3aa: ASSQGQGGTEAF
len: 12
abundance: NA
v_gene: TRBV4-1

CDR3aa: ASSDDGPTYNEQF
len: 13
abundance: once
v_gene: TRBV5-1

CDR3aa: ATSRTSGAYEQY
len: 12
abundance: NA
v_gene: TRBV15

CDR3aa: ASSGDTSGTGELF
len: 13
abundance: few
v_gene: TRBV9

CDR3aa: ASSEQGNIQY
len: 10
abundance: few
v_gene: TRBV9

CDR3aa: AWNGVKGTQY
len: 10
abundance: NA
v_gene: TRBV30

CDR3aa: ASSLSGTTQETQY
len: 13
abundance: NA
v_gene: TRBV5-1

CDR3aa: ASSSGTALTGELF
len: 13
abundance: NA
v_gene: TRBV11-2

CDR3aa: ASSLFSREQY
len: 10
abundance: NA
v_gene: TRBV5-8

CDR3aa: ASSLEDGTGELF
len: 12
abundance: NA
v_gene: TRBV4-2

CDR3aa: ATSSHAGSGNTIY
len: 13
abundance: NA
v_gene: TRBV15

CDR3aa: ASSLARDGTDTQY
len: 13
abundance: NA
v_gene: TRBV11-2

CDR3aa: SVEVLAGGEKLF
len: 12
abundance: NA
v_gene: TRBV29-1

CDR3aa: ASSLDPGTHTEAF
len: 13
abundance: NA
v_gene: TRBV5-1

CDR3aa: AGSYLPQGAFGGYT
len: 14
abundance: NA
v_gene: TRBV6-5

CDR3aa: ASSPGLAGYGYEQY
len: 14
abundance: NA
v_gene: TRBV28

CDR3aa: ASSQGPGLIYGYT
len: 13
abundance: NA
v_gene: TRBV14

CDR3aa: ASSWQGAGTEAF
len: 12
abundance: NA
v_gene: TRBV27

CDR3aa: ASSVDLGDRGYSYEQY
len: 16
abundance: NA
v_gene: TRBV9

CDR3aa: ASSPPPGQGFSGANVLT
len: 17
abundance: NA
v_gene: TRBV19

CDR3aa: ASSRDRNQPQH
len: 11
abundance: many
v_gene: TRBV19

CDR3aa: ASRQQGTPTDTQY
len: 13
abundance: NA
v_gene: TRBV6-6

CDR3aa: ASSLDFGANVLT
len: 12
abundance: once
v_gene: TRBV11-2

CDR3aa: ASSEGGRRAYGYT
len: 13
abundance: NA
v_gene: TRBV28

CDR3aa: ASSVEVARGGTGELF
len: 15
abundance: NA
v_gene: TRBV9

CDR3aa: ASSPGANTGELF
len: 12
abundance: NA
v_gene: TRBV28

CDR3aa: ASSSGTVPYEQY
len: 12
abundance: NA
v_gene: TRBV7-2

CDR3aa: ASVWTGDSEQY
len: 11
abundance: NA
v_gene: TRBV2

CDR3aa: ASSLWGGRSPLH
len: 12
abundance: NA
v_gene: TRBV5-4

CDR3aa: ASSIGHLTRGWEEHNEQF
len: 18
abundance: NA
v_gene: TRBV19

CDR3aa: ASFDRTTEAF
len: 10
abundance: once
v_gene: TRBV28

CDR3aa: ASSTSGGREQY
len: 11
abundance: NA
v_gene: TRBV19

CDR3aa: ASSLGTGGSYEQY
len: 13
abundance: NA
v_gene: TRBV5-4

CDR3aa: ASSESGKGNQPQH
len: 13
abundance: NA
v_gene: TRBV25-1

CDR3aa: ASSPQVQETQY
len: 11
abundance: NA
v_gene: TRBV6-6

CDR3aa: ASSFGGSYGYT
len: 11
abundance: NA
v_gene: TRBV27

CDR3aa: ASSVGKSTNEKLF
len: 13
abundance: NA
v_gene: TRBV9

CDR3aa: ASSQEDLGADTQY
len: 13
abundance: NA
v_gene: TRBV4-2

CDR3aa: ASSADWARSPGELF
len: 14
abundance: NA
v_gene: TRBV2

CDR3aa: ASSLDWVTEAF
len: 11
abundance: few
v_gene: TRBV5-1

CDR3aa: ASSEMGTAYNTEAF
len: 14
abundance: once
v_gene: TRBV25-1

CDR3aa: ASSENLGRGQETQY
len: 14
abundance: NA
v_gene: TRBV10-2